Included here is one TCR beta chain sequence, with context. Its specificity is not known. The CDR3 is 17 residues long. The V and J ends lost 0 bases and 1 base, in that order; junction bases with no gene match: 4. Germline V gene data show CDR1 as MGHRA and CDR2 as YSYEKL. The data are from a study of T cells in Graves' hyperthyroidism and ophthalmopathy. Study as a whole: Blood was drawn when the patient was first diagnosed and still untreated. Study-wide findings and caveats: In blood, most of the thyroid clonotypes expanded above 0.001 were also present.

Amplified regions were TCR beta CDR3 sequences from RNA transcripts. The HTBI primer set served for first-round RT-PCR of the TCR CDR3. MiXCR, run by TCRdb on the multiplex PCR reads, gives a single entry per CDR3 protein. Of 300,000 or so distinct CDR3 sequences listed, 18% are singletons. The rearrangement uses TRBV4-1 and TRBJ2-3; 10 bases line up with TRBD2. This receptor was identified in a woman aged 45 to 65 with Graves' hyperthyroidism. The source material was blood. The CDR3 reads CASSQDGLAGGTDTQYF. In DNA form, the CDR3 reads TGCGCCAGCAGCCAAGATGGGCTAGCGGGAGGCACAGATACGCAGTATTTT.